This T cell receptor beta chain comes out of a study of T-cell reconstitution after alpha-beta-depleted transplantation in children. Study-wide points: Alpha-beta T cells about two months after transplant reportedly derived from several hundred expanded graft clones. When one year had passed after transplant, most T-cell counts and diversity came from newly produced T cells. The high TCRbeta diversity at day 60 in some patients came from surviving recipient T cells and thymic progenitors.

This clonotype occurred many times. Its specificity is not known. Unique molecular identifiers were incorporated into the prepared TCRbeta library. TCRdb re-called the PCR reads with MiXCR, one entry per CDR3 protein. The data show approximately 250,000 distinct CDR3 sequences, about a quarter seen once. Sequenced material: PBMCs, taken before TCRalphabeta/CD19-depleted stem cell transplant. The receptor comes from a girl aged 2-10 years with Fanconi anemia, due to receive a stem cell transplant.

DNA for the CDR3: TGTGCCAGCAGCTTGTCCAGGGGCCCCTACGAGCAGTACTTC. Amino acid sequence: CASSLSRGPYEQYF. This sequence joins TRBV7-2 and TRBJ2-7, with TRBD1 as a possible D gene (6 bases). V was cut by 3 bases and J by 2 bases, with 11 bases left in between. There are 14 residues in the CDR3. Per the germline V gene, CDR1 is SGHTA and CDR2 is FQGNSA.